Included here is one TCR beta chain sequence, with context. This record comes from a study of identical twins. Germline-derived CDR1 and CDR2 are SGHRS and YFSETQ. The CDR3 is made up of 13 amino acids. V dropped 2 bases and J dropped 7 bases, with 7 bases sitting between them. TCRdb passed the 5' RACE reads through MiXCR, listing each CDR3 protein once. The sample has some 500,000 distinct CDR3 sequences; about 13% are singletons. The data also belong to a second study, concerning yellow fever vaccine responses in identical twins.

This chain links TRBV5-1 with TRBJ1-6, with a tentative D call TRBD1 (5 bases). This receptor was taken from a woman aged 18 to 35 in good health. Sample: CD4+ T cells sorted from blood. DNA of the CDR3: TGCGCCAGCAGCTTCAGGGAAAATTCACCCCTCCACTTT. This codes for CASSFRENSPLHF.